This T cell receptor beta chain was sequenced during a study of cytomegalovirus exposure and HLA in healthy donors (dated by TCRdb to 2017 to 2019). Context from the whole study: In an earlier analysis of about 560 of the donors, less than 350 Gb of sequence data and 117 million unique TCR beta sequences from roughly 190 million T cells were reported. In a later genetic analysis, genome-wide SNP genotypes for about 55% of the 666 donors were used, and that subset was treated as a discovery cohort. To study patterns of TCR occurrence, a later analysis re-analyzed previously published TCR beta repertoires from 650 to 750 donors and added high-resolution HLA genotyping. Typing coverage varied by locus: roughly 629-640 donors for A, B, C, DRB1 and DQB1; more than 500 for DQA1; some 610 for DPA1; around 450 for DPB1. The study combined high-throughput TCR immunosequencing, statistical association of individual TCRs with disease status, and machine learning to predict cytomegalovirus infection status. A separate validation cohort of roughly 110 different subjects was used in addition to the roughly 670-subject first cohort. Among around 400 genotyped donors of the cohort, an average of approximately 200,000 unique TCR beta nucleotide sequences was sequenced per donor, of which roughly 18% were non-productive. The study aimed to test whether cataloging public T cell receptors could reveal signatures of past pathogen exposure. An early release that covered approximately 600 HLA-typed donors contained 300 to 350 gigabases of sequencing data and tens of millions of unique TCR sequences. Roughly five DR-DQ haplotypes were handled as single units for association and clustering because linkage in the cohort was strong. Rather than using new phenotypic data, the later analysis identified candidate immune exposures from TCR beta sequences and from how often those sequences occurred across donors. Among the approximately 420 genotyped donors, around 79% belonged to the genetic ancestry cluster associated with self-reported Caucasian donors. In an earlier analysis of about 590 of the donors, high-throughput TCR beta sequencing was used to judge whether each TCR beta V gene segment behaved as functional or pseudogenic. Alongside the repertoire data, information on donor age, sex, ethnicity and CMV serostatus was compiled. Every repertoire in the discovery cohort had been generated on one and the same sequencing platform. Class I and class II HLA loci were covered by the typing at four-digit resolution. The study used immunosequencing to profile the T cell repertoires of approximately 640 subjects and linked those repertoires to cytomegalovirus serostatus. The paper's findings and limits, for the study overall: Specific HLA alleles were associated with some 15,000 TCR beta sequences at a false discovery rate of 0.05 in a later analysis. A group of highly shared sequence variants was considered likely to be a technical artifact of the sequencing pipeline. While some public TCRs were present in many individuals, most TCR sequences turned up only very rarely across donors. According to a later analysis, most CMV-associated TCR beta chains appeared to be HLA-restricted, and the HLA associations seemed to be driven largely by CMV exposure. According to a later genetic analysis, donors in an Asian-associated ancestry cluster had fewer N-insertions in productive TCRs than the roughly 660-donor mean. A further reported finding was that TCR beta sequences accurately predicted the HLA-A and HLA-B alleles for most subjects in the first cohort. Roughly uniform sequencing depth across donors was assumed in presence/absence analyses, although this assumption may not hold. Because HLA typing was missing for some donors at each locus, association tests included only the typed subset. A later genetic analysis associated a missense DCLRE1C variant with V-gene and J-gene trimming of TCR beta chains, and an independent cohort replicated the association. Cytomegalovirus status was reported to be diagnosed by the classifier with high specificity and sensitivity in both the original and validation cohorts. The earlier analysis of fewer than 750 of the donors excluded 15 to 20 rarely observed V segments, including chromosome 9 orphons, because counts were too low. An earlier analysis of several hundred of the donors showed that most TCR beta V segments appeared in productive rearrangements either about 90% or about 30% of the time, which broadly matched IMGT annotations. Correlated functional status among segregating V segments might be attributable to linkage disequilibrium, but an unknown experimental factor could not be ruled out. In a later analysis, the rate of TCR association differed among HLA loci, with DRB1 alleles having the most associated TCRs and HLA-C alleles having the fewest. In vitro tests confirmed that three of the cytomegalovirus-associated TCR beta chains recognize cytomegalovirus antigens. The cohort was sequenced for TCR beta chains only, and without alpha or paired-chain data the features that could be detected were limited. CMV serostatus was the only immune exposure information available for the cohort. In a later analysis, HLA-associated TCR beta chains were found to be more clonally expanded and to have lower generation probabilities than equally common non-associated chains. The study listed 164 TCR beta chains as associated with cytomegalovirus. When HLA alleles, especially DR and DQ, strongly co-occurred, TCR associations were difficult to assign to individual alleles. The authors suggested that the approach could potentially be extended to other disease states and immunological phenotypes. In a later analysis, several top co-occurrence clusters were reported to appear linked to parvovirus B19, influenza, CMV and Epstein-Barr virus.

The cohort consisted of some 730 healthy bone marrow donors. Cohort members were all nominally healthy when sampled, although unrecorded immune exposures were likely present. The donor was CMV seropositive and belonged to the group of around 300 seropositive cohort members. A peripheral blood sample was collected from each donor, and TCR beta sequencing was performed on peripheral blood mononuclear cells. The Qiagen DNeasy Blood Extraction Kit was used to extract genomic DNA from the blood cell samples. Libraries were prepared through the immunoSEQ multiplex PCR assay. The multiplex PCR relied on a mix of 60 forward primers for TCR Vbeta segments and 13 reverse primers for TCR Jbeta segments. Amplification of the CDR3 region of rearranged TCR beta genes was performed with a multiplex PCR assay on genomic DNA. On the Illumina HiSeq System, the amplified TCR beta libraries were sequenced as 87-base-pair reads. As for the original processing: In a later analysis, about 80 million unique TCR beta chains were counted across the approximately 620 repertoires, and approximately 11 million of these chains were shared by at least two donors. To remove PCR and sequencing errors, raw reads were error-corrected and collapsed into unique sequences using a nearest-neighbor algorithm that merged closely related sequences. CDR3 sequences were aligned to IMGT reference sequences to assign V, D and J gene segments. For a sequence to be retained, a match of at least six nucleotides to both a V gene segment and a J gene segment was required. Rearrangements were classified as productive when the CDR3 lacked stop codons and remained in frame with V and J, and all other rearrangements were classified as non-productive. CDR3 was defined according to IMGT convention as the region running from the second conserved V-encoded cysteine to the conserved J-encoded phenylalanine. Sequences without an unambiguous match to a single V gene segment were excluded from the earlier analysis of approximately 600 of the donors. An earlier analysis of a few hundred of the donors called V segments functional above 56.7% productive rearrangements and segregating when the between-donor standard deviation exceeded 5%. A statistical classification framework was built for diagnosing cytomegalovirus status from the catalog of TCR beta chain sequences. A later analysis assigned V and J genes by comparing TCR nucleotide sequences with IMGT/GENE-DB human TR gene sequences. The TCRdist pipeline was used in a later analysis to assign CDR3 sequences and most-parsimonious VDJ recombination scenarios. In a later analysis, each TCR beta chain was defined by its CDR3 amino acid sequence together with its V-gene family, and reads lacking a unique V-gene family were excluded. To address suspected cross-contamination and a sequencing artifact, a later analysis removed over 500 highly shared, low-generation-probability nucleotide sequences. For each public chain, a later analysis derived a clonal expansion index from normalized ranks of inferred template counts within each repertoire. In a later analysis, generation probabilities were computed using a VDJ recombination model fitted to out-of-frame rearrangements, and the results were checked against IGoR. In a later analysis, hypergeometric tests were used to score TCR-TCR, TCR-HLA and TCR-CMV co-occurrence, with a repertoire-size bias correction applied to TCR pairs. To estimate false discovery rates, a later analysis permuted the HLA or CMV assignments 20 times. A later analysis grouped co-occurring TCRs with DBSCAN, adding TCRdist sequence similarity when clustering within HLA-allele-positive subsets. For co-occurrence clustering, repertoires with fewer than 30,000 or more than 120,000 public chains were excluded, along with several repertoires with anomalous nucleotide sharing. This is the immuneACCESS table as TCRdb keeps it, with only in-frame sequences that have V and J called. A part of the clones is gone; compared with another copy, unresolved V genes explain less than half, and the rest is unexplained. V, J and clone size are those of that table, while D and trimming were read from the DNA. For this sample there are more than 100,000 clones; approximately 72% appear just once. Approximately 30% of the sample is taken by the ten largest.

In regard to this clone: The clone's antigen remains unknown. Base qualities are not provided; no much larger clone lies one nucleotide away.

This clonotype was sampled from a man in his sixties in good health and CMV-seropositive. Specimen: PBMCs.

The DNA is TGTGCCAGCAGCTTGGGACAGGGGGCCAGCTATGGCTACACCTTC. It translates as CASSLGQGASYGYTF. The chain is assembled from TRBV5-4 and TRBJ1-2; TRBD1 aligns with 10 central bases. Here V drops 0 bases and J drops 4 bases, and the junction holds 3 bases not matched to any gene. The CDR3 starts with the cysteine, ends with the phenylalanine, and has 15 residues. Only CDR3 DNA remains: 45 bases, in frame from the first base. The CDR1 and CDR2 encoded by the germline V gene (reference sequence) are SGHNT and YYREEE.